This is a list of T cell receptor beta chains from one sample in a study of cytomegalovirus exposure and HLA in healthy donors. The repertoire was sequenced with immunoSEQ multiplex PCR; TCRdb's copy has only in-frame clones and lacks some. The sample holds some 130,000 clones, 75% to 90% seen once. The sample taken for sequencing was PBMCs. The origin of the receptors is a woman aged 50 to 60 in good health and CMV-seropositive. Each CDR3 is given with its conserved first and last residue. A D gene is named only where the DNA matches it firmly. Clone size, where shown, is once, few, many, or a class for clones that have expanded.

clone size,V gene,D gene,J gene,CDR3 protein,CDR3 DNA
.,TRBV19,.,TRBJ1-1,CASTTGITTEAFF,TGTGCCAGTACCACAGGGATCACGACTGAAGCTTTCTTT
.,TRBV28,TRBD1,TRBJ1-5,CASSLSAGGYRSNQPQHF,TGTGCCAGCAGTTTATCCGCAGGGGGGTATCGTAGCAATCAGCCCCAGCATTTT
few,TRBV15,TRBD2,TRBJ2-5,CATSLTSGGGETQYF,TGTGCCACCAGCTTGACTAGCGGGGGCGGAGAGACCCAGTACTTC
.,TRBV15,.,TRBJ1-2,CATSRAPLEGYTF,TGTGCCACCAGCAGAGCCCCTCTAGAAGGCTACACCTTC
.,TRBV15,.,TRBJ2-4,CATSPPAADIQYF,TGTGCCACCAGCCCCCCGGCAGCGGACATTCAGTACTTC
.,TRBV28,TRBD2,TRBJ2-7,CASSPDYGRVSYEQYF,TGTGCCAGCAGTCCCGATTACGGGAGGGTCTCCTACGAGCAGTACTTC
.,TRBV11-2,TRBD2,TRBJ2-1,CASILLGRGGIDEQFF,TGTGCCAGCATCCTTCTCGGGCGGGGGGGCATTGATGAGCAGTTCTTC
.,TRBV7-9,TRBD1,TRBJ2-5,CSSSPWDRGETQYF,TGTTCCAGCAGCCCATGGGACAGGGGGGAGACCCAGTACTTC
few,TRBV18,TRBD1,TRBJ1-1,CASSSTGKVTEAFF,TGTGCCAGCTCATCGACAGGGAAGGTAACTGAAGCTTTCTTT
.,TRBV28,.,TRBJ2-7,CASRKGNEQYF,TGTGCCAGCAGAAAGGGGAACGAGCAGTACTTC
.,TRBV5-4,.,TRBJ2-3,CASSGEGVNTDTQYF,TGTGCCAGCAGCGGGGAGGGGGTCAACACAGATACGCAGTATTTT
.,TRBV11-2,.,TRBJ1-1,CASSLGRGFVAEAFF,TGTGCCAGCAGCTTAGGCCGGGGGTTTGTGGCTGAAGCTTTCTTT
.,TRBV7-2,.,TRBJ1-2,CASNTQGSLGNYGYTF,TGTGCCAGCAATACACAGGGAAGTCTAGGGAACTATGGCTACACCTTC
.,TRBV9,TRBD1,TRBJ2-2,CASSVGGQGLGELFF,TGTGCCAGCAGCGTAGGGGGACAGGGTTTGGGGGAGCTGTTTTTT
once,TRBV6-5,.,TRBJ1-1,CASSVGESNTEAFF,TGTGCCAGCAGTGTAGGGGAATCGAACACTGAAGCTTTCTTT
.,TRBV28,.,TRBJ1-4,CASSFQGFDEKLFF,TGTGCCAGCAGTTTTCAGGGCTTCGATGAAAAACTGTTTTTT
few,TRBV30,TRBD1,TRBJ1-6,CACRPRQGEGYNSPLHF,TGTGCCTGCCGCCCCAGACAGGGAGAGGGATATAATTCACCCCTCCACTTT
.,TRBV7-9,.,TRBJ1-2,CASSLKESKPFPYGYTF,TGTGCCAGCAGCCTCAAGGAGAGTAAACCCTTTCCTTATGGCTACACCTTC
.,TRBV5-5,.,TRBJ1-5,CASSLGGAGRQPQHF,TGTGCCAGCAGCCTAGGGGGGGCAGGGCGGCAGCCCCAGCATTTT
.,TRBV27,TRBD1,TRBJ2-7,CASRDSFWYEQYF,TGTGCCAGCCGGGACAGTTTCTGGTACGAGCAGTACTTC
.,TRBV30,.,TRBJ1-1,CAWTTGMNTEAFF,TGTGCCTGGACAACCGGGATGAACACTGAAGCTTTCTTT
.,TRBV9,.,TRBJ2-5,CASSVGLLRKYQETQYF,TGTGCCAGCAGCGTAGGACTGTTAAGAAAGTACCAAGAGACCCAGTACTTC
once,TRBV2,.,TRBJ1-1,CASSWRALDTEAFF,TGTGCCAGCAGTTGGAGGGCCCTGGACACTGAAGCTTTCTTT
.,TRBV6-1,TRBD1,TRBJ1-5,CASGRDRVGNQPQHF,TGTGCCAGCGGCCGGGACAGGGTTGGCAATCAGCCCCAGCATTTT
.,TRBV7-2,.,TRBJ2-1,CASSLIRDNEQFF,TGTGCCAGCAGCTTAATTCGAGACAATGAGCAGTTCTTC
.,TRBV5-8,.,TRBJ2-3,CASSLGGGASTQYF,TGTGCCAGCAGCTTGGGAGGTGGTGCGAGTACGCAGTATTTT
.,TRBV11-2,.,TRBJ1-2,CASTLDRNNYGYTF,TGTGCCAGCACTCTGGACAGAAATAACTATGGCTACACCTTC
.,TRBV4-3,TRBD1,TRBJ2-1,CASSRLTGVEDEQFF,TGCGCCAGCAGCCGCTTGACAGGGGTTGAGGATGAGCAGTTCTTC
.,TRBV2,TRBD2,TRBJ2-7,CASSDPQAGGYEQYF,TGTGCCAGCAGTGACCCCCAAGCGGGAGGTTACGAGCAGTACTTC
few,TRBV4-1,TRBD1,TRBJ1-1,CASSHDTDRAVTEAFF,TGCGCCAGCAGCCACGACACGGACAGGGCGGTCACTGAAGCTTTCTTT
.,TRBV2,.,TRBJ1-5,CASSEQNSNQPQHF,TGTGCCAGCAGTGAACAGAATAGCAATCAGCCCCAGCATTTT
.,TRBV27,.,TRBJ2-7,CASGSGYEQYF,TGTGCCAGCGGGAGTGGCTACGAGCAGTACTTC
.,TRBV7-9,TRBD1,TRBJ2-5,CASSLGTGGETQYF,TGTGCCAGCAGCTTAGGTACAGGGGGAGAGACCCAGTACTTC
.,TRBV7-9,.,TRBJ1-4,CASSFWGRNEKLFF,TGTGCCAGCAGCTTTTGGGGCCGGAATGAAAAACTGTTTTTT
once,TRBV7-9,.,TRBJ1-1,CASSLAWTGGTEAFF,TGTGCCAGCAGCCTCGCTTGGACGGGGGGCACTGAAGCTTTCTTT
few,TRBV9,.,TRBJ1-6,CASSVAGGFGSPLHF,TGTGCCAGCAGCGTAGCTGGGGGGTTCGGTTCACCCCTCCACTTT
.,TRBV14,TRBD2,TRBJ2-1,CASSLGLAFYNEQFF,TGTGCCAGCAGCCTCGGACTAGCGTTCTACAATGAGCAGTTCTTC
.,TRBV6-1,TRBD2,TRBJ2-1,CASRGGLAAWDEQFF,TGTGCCAGCAGGGGGGGACTAGCGGCCTGGGATGAGCAGTTCTTC
.,TRBV7-9,.,TRBJ2-3,CASSRVGVSTDTQYF,TGTGCCAGCAGCCGAGTAGGGGTTAGCACAGATACGCAGTATTTT